Following are 3 T cell receptor beta chains from one sample sequenced in a study of T cell responses to AZD1222 COVID-19 vaccine. This table comes from immunoSEQ multiplex PCR, and its TCRdb copy is limited to in-frame clones, with some not included. The sample holds about 120,000 clones; about nine tenths are singletons and the top ten take about 4.1%. The starting material was peripheral blood, obtained on day 0 of MenACWY control vaccination. These receptors all come from an adult in good health.

J is TRBJ1-1 and V is TRBV28; perhaps TRBD1 as D (6 bases). CDR1 is MDHEN and CDR2 is SYDVKM in the germline V gene. Trimming stripped 2 bases from V and 7 bases from J, with 17 bases between. CDR3 length: 15 amino acids. Here the CDR3 reads CASSLLRQELIEAFF. CDR3 bases: TGTGCCAGCAGTTTACTACGACAGGAATTGATTGAAGCTTTCTTT.

This clone was seen just once. The rearrangement links TRBV3-1 (or the pseudogene TRBV3-2) to TRBJ1-1, with D perhaps matching TRBD1 (6 bases). Trimming removed 4 bases from V and 4 bases from J, with 13 bases in between. The CDR3 spans 14 residues. Germline CDR1 LGHDT, CDR2 YNNKEL (reference sequence). The CDR3 loop is CASSLSRGGTEAFF. CDR3 bases: TGTGCCAGCAGCCTCAGTAGGGGGGGCACTGAAGCTTTCTTT.

This chain connects TRBV3-1 (or the pseudogene TRBV3-2) to TRBJ2-5, with 8 bases fitting TRBD2. Germline values: CDR1 LGHDT, CDR2 YNNKEL (reference sequence). Trimming cost V 1 base and J 4 bases; bases outside gene matches: 14. The length of the CDR3 is 18 residues. This CDR3 is CASSQVFLSGSDGETQYF. CDR3 DNA: TGTGCCAGCAGCCAAGTGTTCCTAAGCGGGAGCGATGGAGAGACCCAGTACTTC.